Following are 25 T cell receptor beta chains from one sample sequenced in a study of blood T cell repertoires in COVID-19. Clones were sequenced by immunoSEQ multiplex PCR, and TCRdb holds only the in-frame ones, with some missing. The table has hundreds of thousands of clones, about 86% seen once. Input material: peripheral blood. Receptors were obtained from a man older than 75 with acute or convalescent COVID-19.

V is TRBV29-1 and J is TRBJ1-2; no definite D call. The CDR3 sequence is 11 residues long. V gave up 7 bases and J gave up 5 bases, with 11 bases separating them. Germline-derived CDR1 and CDR2 are SQVTM and ANQGSEA. CDR3 in amino acids: CSGRSEYGYTF. The DNA of the CDR3 is TGCAGCGGTCGGTCGGAGTATGGCTACACCTTC.

There are a few counts of this clone. This chain connects TRBV5-1 to TRBJ2-7, with 12 bases identical to TRBD2. There are 17 residues in the CDR3. Germline V gives CDR1 SGHRS, CDR2 YFSETQ. J was trimmed by 6 bases and V by 0 bases; bases with no gene match: 10. The CDR3 coding sequence is TGCGCCAGCAGCTTGGAGTCTAGCGGGAGGGCCATCCGCGAGCAGTACTTC. Translated, it gives CASSLESSGRAIREQYF.

This chain uses TRBV11-2 with TRBJ2-2; no clear D gene. The CDR3 has 14 residues. Germline V gene sequence: CDR1 SGHAT, CDR2 FQNNGV. V was shortened by 4 bases and J by 4 bases, with 10 bases between the two germline ends. CDR3 DNA: TGTGCCAGCAGCTCGGGTCCAACCACCGGGGAGCTGTTTTTT. Translation gives CASSSGPTTGELFF.

V and J are TRBV5-1 and TRBJ2-7; D is possibly TRBD2 (5 bases). Between the trimmed V and J ends, which lost 4 bases and 2 bases, there was a span of 16 bases. The CDR3 loop spans 15 amino acids. Germline assignment: CDR1 SGHRS and CDR2 YFSETQ. This CDR3 is CASSGLSGITYEQYF. Written as DNA, the CDR3 is TGCGCCAGCAGCGGCTTATCGGGGATTACCTACGAGCAGTACTTC.

The chain has TRBV18 and TRBJ2-7; perhaps TRBD1 as D (6 bases). The ends were cut back, 5 bases at V and 6 bases at J, with 20 bases in the middle. Germline assignment: CDR1 KGHSH and CDR2 LQKENI. CDR3 size: 15 residues. The CDR3 sequence is CASSSTGNRRSEQYF. The CDR3, as DNA: TGTGCCAGCTCATCAACAGGGAACCGGCGAAGCGAGCAGTACTTC.

This chain links TRBV2 with TRBJ1-2, with 11 nucleotides matching TRBD1. This CDR3 is built from 16 residues. Germline V gives CDR1 SNHLY, CDR2 FYNNEI. The J segment lost 1 base and the V segment lost 2 bases, leaving 3 bases of the junction unmatched. CDR3 bases: TGTGCCAGCAGTGAACGAGGGACAGGGGGTAACTATGGCTACACCTTC. Its translation: CASSERGTGGNYGYTF.

V gene TRBV9 combines with J gene TRBJ2-7; a possible D gene is TRBD1 (5 bases). Germline CDR1 SGDLS, CDR2 YYNGEE. CDR3 length equals 15 residues. V was clipped by 0 bases and J by 1 base, with 11 bases between them. The DNA for the CDR3 is TGTGCCAGCAGCGTAGCTGTAGGACAATCCTACGAGCAGTACTTC. Protein: CASSVAVGQSYEQYF.

V usage is TRBV4-2 and J usage is TRBJ2-7, with 13 bases that match TRBD2. Germline-derived CDR1 and CDR2 are LGHNA and YNFKEQ. The CDR3 loop spans 18 amino acids. V was clipped by 0 bases and J by 0 bases; unmatched bases: 5. The CDR3 DNA reads TGTGCCAGCAGCCAAGATCAGTGGACTAGCGGGAGCTCCTACGAGCAGTACTTC. Protein product: CASSQDQWTSGSSYEQYF.

This chain joins TRBV28 and TRBJ1-3; TRBD1 is a possible D gene (5 bases). The V end lost 2 bases, the J end lost 0 bases, and 20 bases lay between the germline ends. Germline V gene data show CDR1 as MDHEN and CDR2 as SYDVKM. The CDR3 runs 19 residues. This chain's CDR3 is CASSLRWGGPNISGNTIYF. CDR3 DNA sequence: TGTGCCAGCAGTTTAAGGTGGGGGGGACCGAACATCTCTGGAAACACCATATATTTT. Full variable domain (missing parts from reference TRBV28 and TRBJ1-3): DVKVTQSSRYLVKRTGEKVFLECVQDMDHENMFWYRQDPGLGLRLIYFSYDVKMKEKGDIPEGYSVSREKKERFSLILESASTNQTSMYLCASSLRWGGPNISGNTIYFGEGSWLTVV.

The count of this clone is one. The rearrangement uses TRBV19 and TRBJ1-2; perhaps TRBD1 as D (5 bases). In germline, CDR1 is LNHDA, CDR2 SQIVND (reference sequence). The length of the CDR3 is 13 residues. The germline V and J ends were trimmed by 9 bases and 7 bases, with 18 bases remaining between them. The CDR3 sequence: CASGASGEAGYTF. CDR3 sequence (DNA): TGTGCCAGCGGTGCTTCGGGGGAAGCTGGCTACACCTTC.

V gene TRBV3-1 (or the pseudogene TRBV3-2) combines with J gene TRBJ1-3; no definite D call. V was pared by 3 bases and J by 0 bases, with 12 bases between. In germline, CDR1 is LGHDT, CDR2 YNNKEL (reference sequence). The CDR3 sequence is 16 residues long. As DNA, the CDR3 is TGTGCCAGCAGCCACGACAAGTCAGGCTCTGGAAACACCATATATTTT. It is translated as CASSHDKSGSGNTIYF.

As DNA, the CDR3 is TGTGCCAGCAGTTCCCGGCGGCGCTTGAACACCGGGGAGCTGTTTTTT. Its translation is CASSSRRRLNTGELFF. The chain carries TRBV6-5 and TRBJ2-2; D not resolved. The V end lost 4 bases, the J end lost 1 base, and 13 bases lay between the germline ends. CDR3 size: 16 residues. The V gene's germline CDR1 is MNHEY and CDR2 SVGAGI.

The chain couples TRBV2 to TRBJ1-1, with 10 bases lining up with TRBD1. V shed 8 bases, J shed 0 bases, and the junction held 6 bases outside the gene matches. This CDR3 is built from 15 residues. The germline CDR1 and CDR2 sequences are SNHLY and FYNNEI. The CDR3 reads CASARQGAMNTEAFF. In DNA form, the CDR3 reads TGTGCCAGCGCTCGACAGGGGGCTATGAACACTGAAGCTTTCTTT.

V is TRBV6-5 and J is TRBJ2-2; D call uncertain. The CDR3 is 16 amino acids. V dropped 0 bases and J dropped 4 bases, with 12 bases sitting between them. Germline V CDR1 and CDR2: MNHEY, SVGAGI. CDR3 nucleotide sequence: TGTGCCAGCAGTTACTCGACTCAGCCCGGCACCGGGGAGCTGTTTTTT. It codes for CASSYSTQPGTGELFF.

The V gene is TRBV28, the J gene TRBJ1-4; possibly TRBD1 for D (6 bases). CDR1 is MDHEN, CDR2 SYDVKM, per germline. The CDR3 consists of 16 residues. Trimming left V 2 bases short and J 7 bases short, with 17 bases between. The CDR3 loop is CASSLRWDTESEKLFF. The CDR3 DNA follows: TGTGCCAGCAGTTTAAGATGGGACACCGAATCTGAAAAACTGTTTTTT. Full variable domain (rest looked up from reference TRBV28 and TRBJ1-4): DVKVTQSSRYLVKRTGEKVFLECVQDMDHENMFWYRQDPGLGLRLIYFSYDVKMKEKGDIPEGYSVSREKKERFSLILESASTNQTSMYLCASSLRWDTESEKLFFGSGTQLSVL.

The chain carries TRBV30 and TRBJ2-7; D gene ambiguous. Deletions cut 1 base from V and 6 bases from J, with 10 bases between. CDR3 length: 12 residues. Germline-derived CDR1 and CDR2 are GTSNPN and SVGIG (reference sequence). CDR3 DNA: TGTGCCTGGAGTGCGATAAGCGTCGAGCAGTACTTC. Translation: CAWSAISVEQYF.

The V gene is TRBV6-5, the J gene TRBJ2-7, with D perhaps matching TRBD1 (5 bases). The CDR3 runs to 13 residues. Germline V gene sequence: CDR1 MNHEY, CDR2 SVGAGI. The V end was cut by 8 bases, the J end by 2 bases, with 13 bases between. CDR3 residues: CASLSRVTYEQYF. The CDR3 DNA reads TGTGCCAGCCTCTCCAGGGTTACCTACGAGCAGTACTTC.

The rearrangement uses TRBV5-5 and TRBJ1-6, with D possibly being TRBD1 (5 bases). The CDR3 loop spans 17 amino acids. Germline V gene data show CDR1 as SGHKS and CDR2 as YYEKEE (reference sequence). The V gene lost 0 bases and the J gene lost 3 bases, with 13 bases spanning the gap. CDR3 amino acids: CASSLVTWDFYNSPLHF. CDR3 DNA: TGTGCCAGCAGCTTGGTAACGTGGGACTTCTATAATTCACCCCTCCACTTT.

The V and J genes are TRBV7-8 and TRBJ2-7; 10 bases align to TRBD1. Looked up from germline, CDR1 is SGHVS and CDR2 is FQNEAQ. J lost 3 bases, V lost 7 bases, and 9 bases had no gene match. This CDR3 has 15 amino acids. The CDR3 reads CASNDRGPLGYEQYF. The CDR3, as DNA: TGTGCCAGCAACGACAGGGGGCCACTCGGCTACGAGCAGTACTTC. The complete variable domain, with remaining parts taken from reference TRBV7-8 and TRBJ2-7, reads GAGVSQSPRYKVAKRGQDVALRCDPISGHVSLFWYQQALGQGPEFLTYFQNEAQLDKSGLPSDRFFAERPEGSVSTLKIQRTQQEDSAVYLCASNDRGPLGYEQYFGPGTRLTVT.

This chain links TRBV12-5 with TRBJ2-6, with 9 bases fitting TRBD2. This CDR3 comprises 18 residues. In germline, CDR1 is LGHNT, CDR2 FRNRAP. The V and J ends lost 6 bases and 0 bases, in that order; junction bases with no gene match: 9. In nucleotides, the CDR3 is TGTGCTAGTGGGCGGGGGGGCAGGGCGAGCTCTGGGGCCAACGTCCTGACTTTC. It codes for CASGRGGRASSGANVLTF.

The V gene is TRBV19, the J gene TRBJ2-2, with D unresolved. This CDR3 is built from 11 residues. Germline CDR1 is LNHDA and CDR2 is SQIVND (reference sequence). V was shortened by 9 bases and J by 5 bases, with 7 bases between the two germline ends. Here the CDR3 DNA reads TGTGCCAGGGTGCGGACCGGGGAGCTGTTTTTT. Translation: CARVRTGELFF.

This clone showed up just once. The V call is TRBV3-1 (or the pseudogene TRBV3-2), the J call TRBJ2-7; 9 bases map to TRBD1. This CDR3 region has 15 residues. Germline assignment: CDR1 LGHDT and CDR2 YNNKEL (reference sequence). V was clipped by 2 bases and J by 4 bases; unmatched bases: 6. CDR3 sequence (DNA): TGTGCCAGCAGCCAACCCGGGACAGGGCTATACGAGCAGTACTTC. It yields the protein CASSQPGTGLYEQYF.

CDR3 nucleotides: TGTGCCAGCAGCCTCTCGGGACAGGGTTTCAATGAGCAGTTCTTC. It translates to CASSLSGQGFNEQFF. This chain uses TRBV7-2 with TRBJ2-1; 9 nucleotides line up with TRBD1. V lost 5 bases, J lost 6 bases, and 8 bases stayed unmatched. CDR3 length: 15 amino acids. The V gene's germline CDR1 is SGHTA and CDR2 FQGNSA.

This CDR3 is CASRASGGYTDTQYF. As DNA, the CDR3 is TGTGCCAGCAGGGCTAGCGGGGGTTACACAGATACGCAGTATTTT. The chain carries TRBV2 and TRBJ2-3; 10 bases agree with TRBD2. The V gene end was trimmed by 6 bases and the J gene end by 2 bases; junction bases not matched to a gene: 5. Germline V gene sequence: CDR1 SNHLY, CDR2 FYNNEI. The CDR3 loop spans 15 amino acids.

There are many counts of this clone. The chain recombines TRBV5-4 with TRBJ2-6; D perhaps matches TRBD2 (5 bases). Germline values: CDR1 SGHNT, CDR2 YYREEE (reference sequence). CDR3 length: 18 residues. The V gene lost 4 bases and the J gene lost 4 bases, with 21 bases spanning the gap. CDR3 sequence (DNA): TGTGCCAGCAGCACCGATCCGGGGAGCGCTCTGGGGGCCAACGTCCTGACTTTC. Protein product: CASSTDPGSALGANVLTF.